The sequence of this TCR beta chain was determined in a study of CD8 T cells in ankylosing spondylitis. Generation of TCR beta libraries employed quantitative 5'-RACE incorporating molecular barcodes. Each CDR3 protein gets one entry after TCRdb re-called the 5' RACE reads with MiXCR. This sample yields 210,000 or so distinct CDR3 sequences, of which less than 9.5% are seen a single time; 4% to 5.5% belongs to the top ten. Trimming left V 0 bases short and J 7 bases short, with 13 bases between. Germline V gene data show CDR1 as SGHDT and CDR2 as YYEEEE. The CDR3 loop spans 15 amino acids. Details on this clonotype: As yet, its antigen is unknown.

Findings of the study overall: In synovial fluid and blood from reactive arthritis, some motif variants were previously reported. Seemingly distinctive of ankylosing spondylitis blood was a TCR beta motif formed by eight highly homologous variants.

The chain combines TRBV5-6 with TRBJ2-2; D may match TRBD1 or TRBD2 (5 bases each). This clonotype originated in a female donor with ankylosing spondylitis or in good health (not recorded which). The sequenced material came from blood, either unsorted or a sorted T cell fraction (not recorded which). In DNA form, the CDR3 reads TGTGCCAGCAGCTTGGTTCCCGGGGCCGGCGGGGAGCTGTTTTTT. Encoded protein: CASSLVPGAGGELFF.